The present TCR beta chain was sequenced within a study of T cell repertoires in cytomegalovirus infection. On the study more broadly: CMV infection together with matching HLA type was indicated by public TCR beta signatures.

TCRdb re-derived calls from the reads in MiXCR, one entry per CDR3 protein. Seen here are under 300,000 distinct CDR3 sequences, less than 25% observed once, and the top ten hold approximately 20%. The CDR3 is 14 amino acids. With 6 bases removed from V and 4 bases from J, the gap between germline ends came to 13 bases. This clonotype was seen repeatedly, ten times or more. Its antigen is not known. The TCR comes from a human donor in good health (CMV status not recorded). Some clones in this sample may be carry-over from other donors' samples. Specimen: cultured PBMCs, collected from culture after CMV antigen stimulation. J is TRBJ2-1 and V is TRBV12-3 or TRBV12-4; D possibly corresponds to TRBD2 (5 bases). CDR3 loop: CASSRDGIYNEQFF. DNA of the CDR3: TGTGCCAGCAGCCGCGACGGGATTTACAATGAGCAGTTCTTC.